A single T cell receptor (beta chain) is shown here with its context. The data derive from a study of blood T cell repertoires in COVID-19. Study context: Researchers got acute and convalescent COVID-19 samples from the United States, Italy and Spain. The analysed material was cDNA or gDNA that came from T cells, B-cell-depleted T cells, or PBMCs.

The V end was cut by 4 bases, the J end by 5 bases, with 16 bases between. The CDR3 runs 15 residues. The germline gives CDR1 KGHDR, CDR2 SFDVKD. In the original analysis: Estimated nucleated cell counts came from reference gene primer amplification. The repertoire was sequenced with immunoSEQ multiplex PCR; TCRdb's copy has only in-frame clones and lacks some. V and J calls plus clone size are reproduced from that table; the DNA served to infer D and trimming. The data contain 200,000 or so clones, roughly 79% of them singletons. J is TRBJ2-5 and V is TRBV24-1; perhaps TRBD1 as D (6 bases). Sequencing was done on a sample of peripheral blood. The receptor's source is a man aged 60 to 69 with active or convalescent COVID-19. The CDR3 spells CATSDPRQDMETQYF. The CDR3 DNA follows: TGTGCCACCAGTGACCCGAGACAGGATATGGAGACCCAGTACTTC.